This T cell receptor beta chain was captured by sequencing in a study of Ad26.COV2.S vaccination and SARS-CoV-2 variants. Findings and limits, study-wide: While placebo recipients had lower spike-specific TCR breadth, vaccine recipients had more.

Germline CDR1 SGHTA, CDR2 FQGNSA. The ends were cut back, 5 bases at V and 2 bases at J, with 11 bases in the middle. This CDR3 has 14 amino acids. Treatment noted: over 15 received Ad26.COV2.S at low or high dose, single or two shots; about 5 received placebo; per-sample allocation not given. Sampling was done on day 63 after the first vaccine or placebo injection. Regarding this clone: Its cognate antigen is unknown.

The assay was immunoSEQ multiplex PCR, and TCRdb's table has in-frame clones only and misses some. The repertoire consists of almost 400,000 clones, with around 91% occurring once and the leading ten covering 1.5% to 2%. The sequencing here drew on peripheral blood, taken in a trial of Ad26.COV2.S vaccine versus placebo. This chain joins TRBV7-2 and TRBJ2-3; D is undetermined. This TCR was recovered from a person aged 18-60 years who received the Ad26.COV2.S COVID-19 vaccine or a placebo. This chain's CDR3 is CASSPGQLTDTQYF. The CDR3 region has the DNA TGTGCCAGCAGCCCAGGTCAGCTCACAGATACGCAGTATTTT. The full variable domain, with the rest looked up from reference TRBV7-2 and TRBJ2-3, is GAGVSQSPSNKVTEKGKDVELRCDPISGHTALYWYRQSLGQGLEFLIYFQGNSAPDKSGLPSDRFSAERTGGSVSTLTIQRTQQEDSAVYLCASSPGQLTDTQYFGPGTRLTVL.